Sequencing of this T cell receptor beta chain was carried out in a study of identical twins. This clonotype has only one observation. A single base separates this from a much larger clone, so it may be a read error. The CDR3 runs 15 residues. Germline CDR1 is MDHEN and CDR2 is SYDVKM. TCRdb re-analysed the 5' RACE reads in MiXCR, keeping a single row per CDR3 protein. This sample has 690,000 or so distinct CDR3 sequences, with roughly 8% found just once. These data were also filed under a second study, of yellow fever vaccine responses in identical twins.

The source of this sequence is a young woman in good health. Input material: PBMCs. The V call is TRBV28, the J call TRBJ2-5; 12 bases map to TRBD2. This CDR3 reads CASSSLAGGAESQYF. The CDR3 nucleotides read TGTGCCAGCAGTTCTCTAGCGGGAGGGGCAGAGTCCCAGTACTTC.